The 7 T cell receptor beta chains presented below share a single source sample, sequenced in a study of regulatory T cells in long-lasting Graves disease. Combining iRepertoire HTBI primers with Arm-PCR of CDR3 regions, the authors built TCR beta libraries. TCRdb redid the calling of the multiplex PCR reads with MiXCR, one entry per CDR3 protein. The sample includes 350,000 to 550,000 distinct CDR3 sequences, about 15% of them seen just once. The time point denotes: newly diagnosed GD, antithyroid drugs for less than 3 months. The authors made the TCR library using RNA they extracted from PBMCs. The same specimen was also included in a second study, on T cells in Graves' hyperthyroidism and ophthalmopathy.

Sequenced here: peripheral blood mononuclear cells (PBMCs), sampled at new diagnosis, from a patient treated with antithyroid drugs. The receptors shown here come from a woman aged 25-40 years with Graves disease.

Of note for this clonotype: A much larger clone lies one base from this, so it may be a read error. The chain is built from TRBV9 and TRBJ2-7; 13 nucleotides line up with TRBD2. Looked up from germline, CDR1 is SGDLS and CDR2 is YYNGEE. V shed 3 bases, J shed 3 bases, and the junction held 3 bases outside the gene matches. The CDR3 runs 15 residues. CDR3 bases: TGTGCCAGCAGCGAGGGACTAGCGGGGAACTACGAGCAGTACTTC. This encodes CASSEGLAGNYEQYF.

This clonotype was picked up many times. The CDR3 region is CASTLTRGPLSSGNTIYF. The CDR3 DNA reads TGTGCCAGCACCCTGACCAGGGGACCCCTCTCCTCTGGAAACACCATATATTTT. This chain connects TRBV6-1 to TRBJ1-3, with D perhaps TRBD1 (6 bases). This CDR3 contains 18 residues. Germline CDR1 reads MNHNS; CDR2 reads SASEGT. V was shortened by 7 bases and J by 0 bases, with 22 bases between the two germline ends.

The table lists this clonotype with many counts. J is TRBJ2-3 and V is TRBV7-9; TRBD2 agrees at 7 bases. The CDR3 sequence is 15 residues long. CDR1 is SEHNR, CDR2 FQNEAQ, per germline (reference sequence). The J segment lost 0 bases and the V segment lost 8 bases, leaving 8 bases of the junction unmatched. CDR3: CASSPAGRSTDTQYF. The CDR3 nucleotides are TGTGCCAGCTCCCCAGCGGGAAGGAGCACAGATACGCAGTATTTT.

The rearrangement joins TRBV20-1 to TRBJ2-1, with 8 bases matching TRBD2. V trimming: 2 bases; J trimming: 7 bases; junction bases outside the gene matches: 13. This CDR3 is 16 amino acids long. Germline V gene lookup returns CDR1 DFQATT and CDR2 SNEGSKA (reference sequence). The CDR3 DNA reads as TGCAGTGCTAGAACCCCGGGAGCGGGAGTTGGTAATGAGCAGTTCTTC. The encoded protein is CSARTPGAGVGNEQFF.

This clonotype was counted ten times or more. V and J are TRBV7-9 and TRBJ2-7, with 13 bases matching TRBD2. Germline V gene data show CDR1 as SEHNR and CDR2 as FQNEAQ (reference sequence). The CDR3 runs to 15 residues. V was clipped by 6 bases and J by 3 bases; unmatched bases: 5. CDR3 nucleotide sequence: TGTGCCAGCAGTTCTCGGACTAGCGGGAGCTACGAGCAGTACTTC. As protein: CASSSRTSGSYEQYF.

The chain joins TRBV5-5 to TRBJ1-2; possibly TRBD1 for D (5 bases). CDR3 size: 14 residues. Germline lookup yields CDR1 SGHKS and CDR2 YYEKEE (reference sequence). Trimming took 1 base from V and 10 from J, leaving 17 bases between them. The CDR3 DNA reads as TGTGCCAGCAGCTTGAGCGGGACTTCCGTATCCTACACCTTC. Translating it yields CASSLSGTSVSYTF.

This clonotype was observed a handful of times. This sequence joins TRBV12-3 or TRBV12-4 and TRBJ1-1; 10 bases align to TRBD1. The CDR3 runs to 17 residues. V lost 2 bases to trimming and J lost 0 bases; unmatched junction nucleotides: 6. This CDR3 reads CASSLPGQGVLNTEAFF. The CDR3, as DNA: TGTGCCAGCAGTTTACCCGGACAGGGGGTTTTGAACACTGAAGCTTTCTTT.